The rows below give T cell receptor beta chains drawn from one sample of a study of human T cells and chemical hapten exposure. TCRdb analysed the RACE reads with MiXCR anew, one entry per CDR3 protein. The sample holds fewer than 300,000 distinct CDR3 sequences, around 9.3% seen once. The specimen comprised whole blood, sampled in connection with sensitization to the hapten diphenylcyclopropenone (DPC). Receptors were obtained from a woman aged 40 to 50 with alopecia areata. Some clones in this sample may be carry-over from other donors' samples. Both conserved end residues are part of each CDR3. D genes are given only for firm matches. Only some rows state a clone size, as once, few, many or a class for expanded clones.

TRBJ2-3	.	many	TRBV29-1	TGCAGCGTTCGCGGGTTGACTAGCACAGATACGCAGTATTTT	CSVRGLTSTDTQYF
TRBJ2-7	.	many	TRBV7-2	TGTGCCAGCAGCCTACCACAGGGCCTCTACTACGAGCAGTACTTC	CASSLPQGLYYEQYF
TRBJ1-1	TRBD1	many	TRBV6-2/TRBV6-3	TGTGCCAGCAGGGACAGGACGGACACTGAAGCTTTCTTT	CASRDRTDTEAFF
TRBJ2-2	.	.	TRBV12-3/TRBV12-4	TGTGCCAGCAGTTTAAGGATCGGGGAGCTGTTTTTT	CASSLRIGELFF
TRBJ2-3	.	few	TRBV5-1	TGCGCCAGCAGCCACGGGTCGAACACAGATACGCAGTATTTT	CASSHGSNTDTQYF
TRBJ2-7	.	.	TRBV5-1	TGCGCCAGCAGCCGCGGGGGCGGTAACTCCTACGAGCAGTACTTC	CASSRGGGNSYEQYF
TRBJ2-7	TRBD2	.	TRBV12-3/TRBV12-4	TGTGCCAGCAGGACGGAGCGGGAAACCTACGAGCAGTACTTC	CASRTERETYEQYF
TRBJ2-3	TRBD2	.	TRBV20-1	TGCAGTGCTTCTGCTAGCGGGAGGGCCTCAGATACGCAGTATTTT	CSASASGRASDTQYF
TRBJ2-3	.	.	TRBV5-1	TGCGCCAGCAGCTTGGGGGACGGGGGCACAGATACGCAGTATTTT	CASSLGDGGTDTQYF
TRBJ2-3	TRBD2	.	TRBV5-1	TGCGCCAGCAGCTTAGGGACTAGCGGCCGACCTAGCACAGATACGCAGTATTTT	CASSLGTSGRPSTDTQYF
TRBJ1-4	TRBD1	.	TRBV7-9	TGTGCCAGCAGCTTAGTTTCTGGACAGGGGGCGGAAAAACTGTTTTTT	CASSLVSGQGAEKLFF
TRBJ2-3	TRBD2	.	TRBV10-3	TGTGCCATCAGCTCTAGCGGGGGCACAGATACGCAGTATTTT	CAISSSGGTDTQYF
TRBJ2-1	.	few	TRBV19	TGTGCCAGTAGCTTGACGCCGGGACTAGGGGGCCGTGAGCAGTTCTTC	CASSLTPGLGGREQFF
TRBJ2-5	.	.	TRBV4-2	TGTGCCAGCAGCCCCTACGAAGCTTCCGGAGAGACCCAGTACTTC	CASSPYEASGETQYF
TRBJ2-4	.	few	TRBV20-1	TGCAGTGCTGCGGACACAGCAAGGTACTTC	CSAADTARYF
TRBJ2-1	TRBD2	.	TRBV25-1	TGTGCCAGCAGTGAGTCGCTAGCGGGAGGCATCTGGGAAAATGAGCAGTTCTTC	CASSESLAGGIWENEQFF
TRBJ2-7	.	few	TRBV9	TGTGCCAGCAGCGTAGGGGACTCATCCTACGAGCAGTACTTC	CASSVGDSSYEQYF
TRBJ2-7	TRBD1	.	TRBV29-1	TGCAGCGTTGAAAGGACAGGGGGCTACGAGCAGTACTTC	CSVERTGGYEQYF
TRBJ2-1	.	many	TRBV3-1	TGTGCCAGCAGCCAAGATCTGGATCATGAGCAGTTCTTC	CASSQDLDHEQFF
TRBJ1-1	.	.	TRBV29-1	TGCAGCGTCCGAGGACGGTCTGAAGCTTTCTTT	CSVRGRSEAFF
TRBJ1-1	.	few	TRBV7-3	TGTGCCAGCAGCTTACGGTCCGGGAATCCTGAAGCTTTCTTT	CASSLRSGNPEAFF
TRBJ1-2	.	few	TRBV4-3	TGCGCCAGCAGCCAAGATTGGGGGTCTGCTGGGCGCTACACCTTC	CASSQDWGSAGRYTF
TRBJ1-1	TRBD1	few	TRBV6-1	TGTGCCAGCAGTCAACCGGGACAGGGGGTTTCAAGGAACACTGAAGCTTTCTTT	CASSQPGQGVSRNTEAFF
TRBJ2-7	.	.	TRBV5-5	TGTGCCAGCGCCCCTGACTTCTCCTCCCCCTACGAGCAGTACTTC	CASAPDFSSPYEQYF
TRBJ2-1	.	.	TRBV6-2/TRBV6-3	TGTGCCAGCAGACTCCGGTTCTATGAGCAGTTCTTC	CASRLRFYEQFF
TRBJ2-1	.	few	TRBV7-2	TGTGCCAGCAGCGATTCACTAGGACCGGTGGGGTACAATGAGCAGTTCTTC	CASSDSLGPVGYNEQFF
TRBJ2-1	.	many	TRBV29-1	TGCAGCGCTCTTAGCGGAAGCTCCTACAATGAGCAGTTCTTC	CSALSGSSYNEQFF
TRBJ1-5	TRBD1	few	TRBV20-1	TGCAGTGCTACCCGGACAGGGAGAGCCCTCAATCAGCCCCAGCATTTT	CSATRTGRALNQPQHF
TRBJ2-1	TRBD2	few	TRBV7-9	TGTGCCAGCAGCTTATCCGCGGGAGACAATGAGCAGTTCTTC	CASSLSAGDNEQFF
TRBJ2-7	.	few	TRBV6-5	TGTGCCAGCAGTTACGGGGGGTATAGGTCCTACGAGCAGTACTTC	CASSYGGYRSYEQYF
TRBJ2-2	.	few	TRBV5-1	TGCGCCAGCAGCTTGGATGCACCGACCGGGGAGCTGTTTTTT	CASSLDAPTGELFF
TRBJ2-1	TRBD2	many	TRBV15	TGTGCCACCAGCAGAGATTCGTTACTAGCGGAGTTCAATGAGCAGTTCTTC	CATSRDSLLAEFNEQFF
TRBJ1-5	.	many	TRBV12-3/TRBV12-4	TGTGCCAGCAGTTTAGTTGGGGGAGGGCAGCCCCAGCATTTT	CASSLVGGGQPQHF
TRBJ1-5	TRBD1	few	TRBV6-1	TGTGCCAGCAGTGGAGAGGGGGCTGGGCAGCCCCAGCATTTT	CASSGEGAGQPQHF
TRBJ1-2	.	.	TRBV20-1	TGCAGTGCTTTGACAGGTTTCACCTTC	CSALTGFTF
TRBJ1-5	.	many	TRBV27	TGTGCCAGCAGTTTATCCTGGGATCAGCCCCAGCATTTT	CASSLSWDQPQHF
TRBJ2-5	.	many	TRBV10-3	TGTGCCATCAGCACGGGGATCCAACAAGAGACCCAGTACTTC	CAISTGIQQETQYF
TRBJ1-2	.	many	TRBV20-1	TGCAGTGCTTCTTCGACGGTCAAGGATGGCTACACCTTC	CSASSTVKDGYTF
TRBJ2-5	TRBD1	.	TRBV3-1	TGTGCCAGCAGCCATCTAAGCGGACAGGGAGTAGAAGAGACCCAGTACTTC	CASSHLSGQGVEETQYF